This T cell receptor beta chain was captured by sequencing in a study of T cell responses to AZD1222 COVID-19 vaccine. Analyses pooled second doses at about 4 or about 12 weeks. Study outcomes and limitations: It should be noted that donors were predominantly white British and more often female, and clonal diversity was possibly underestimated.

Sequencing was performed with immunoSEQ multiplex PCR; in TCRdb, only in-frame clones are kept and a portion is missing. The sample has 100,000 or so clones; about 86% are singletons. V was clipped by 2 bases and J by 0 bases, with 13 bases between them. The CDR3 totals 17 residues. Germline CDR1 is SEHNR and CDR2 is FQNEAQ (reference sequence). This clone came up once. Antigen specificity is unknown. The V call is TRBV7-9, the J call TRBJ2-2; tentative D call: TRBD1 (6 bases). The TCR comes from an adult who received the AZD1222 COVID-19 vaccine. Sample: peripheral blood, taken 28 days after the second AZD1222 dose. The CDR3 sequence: CASSLRDGTTNTGELFF. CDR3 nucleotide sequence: TGTGCCAGCAGCTTACGGGACGGGACAACGAACACCGGGGAGCTGTTTTTT.